The 24 T cell receptor beta chains below all came from one sample that was sequenced in a study of vaccination and CD4 T cells after COVID-19. Specified treatment: approximately nine-day PBMC culture with coronavirus spike peptide pools or control peptides (ViraFEST assay). The unexposed donor gave CD4+ T cells before the COVID-19 pandemic (2011-2018). Sequenced with the Oncomine TCR Beta short-read assay was DNA taken from cultured CD4+ T cells. TCRdb passed the PCR reads through MiXCR, listing each CDR3 protein once. The sample has around 6,800 distinct CDR3 sequences; less than 30% are singletons. No antigen has been assigned to these receptors. Sequencing was performed on CD4+ T cells from blood, cultured in vitro. These receptors all stem from a human donor in good health.

By sample fraction, this clonotype is medium-sized. J is TRBJ2-5 and V is TRBV20-1; D may correspond to TRBD1 or TRBD2 (5 bases each). V lost 2 bases, J lost 3 bases, and 13 bases lay in between. Per germline, CDR1 DFQATT and CDR2 SNEGSKA (reference sequence). The CDR3 runs 14 residues. The CDR3 protein is CSARTGTEEETQYF. Here the CDR3 DNA reads TGCAGTGCTAGAACCGGGACGGAAGAAGAGACCCAGTACTTC.

DNA for the CDR3: TGTGCCAGCAGGCCGGCGGACAGAGCTAACTATGGCTACACCTTC. Amino acids: CASRPADRANYGYTF. The chain recombines TRBV12-3 or TRBV12-4 with TRBJ1-2; possibly TRBD1 for D (6 bases). This CDR3 spans 15 amino acids. V was trimmed by 6 bases and J by 0 bases, leaving 14 bases between them.

A few counts support this clonotype. This chain connects TRBV27 to TRBJ2-7; D is undetermined. Germline values: CDR1 MNHEY, CDR2 SMNVEV (reference sequence). CDR3 length equals 14 residues. The germline V and J ends were trimmed by 3 bases and 2 bases, with 11 bases remaining between them. Here the CDR3 reads CASSLTPEAYEQYF. For the CDR3, the DNA is TGTGCCAGCAGTTTGACCCCTGAAGCCTACGAGCAGTACTTC.

The chain has TRBV2 and TRBJ1-2; D remains unclear. CDR3 length equals 14 residues. Between the trimmed V and J ends, which lost 10 bases and 6 bases, there was a span of 21 bases. The germline gives CDR1 SNHLY, CDR2 FYNNEI. The CDR3 coding sequence is TGTGCCACCTCTCGGCTGGAGAATGCGGATGGCTACACCTTC. It codes for CATSRLENADGYTF.

The chain uses TRBV11-2 and TRBJ2-1; D is uncertain. From germline, CDR1 is SGHAT and CDR2 FQNNGV. CDR3 length equals 15 residues. V lost 3 bases and J lost 7, with 16 bases in between. CDR3 region: CASSFYGLPPNEQFF. The CDR3 DNA follows: TGTGCCAGCAGCTTCTATGGCCTACCCCCAAATGAGCAGTTCTTC.

This clonotype has only a few counts. The V and J genes are TRBV11-2 and TRBJ1-5, with D unclear. The germline V gene encodes CDR1 SGHAT and CDR2 FQNNGV. V was clipped by 4 bases and J by 6 bases, with 10 bases between them. There are 13 residues in the CDR3. CDR3 DNA: TGTGCCAGCAGCTACCTACGGGGTCAGCCCCAGCATTTT. It encodes CASSYLRGQPQHF.

The J gene is TRBJ1-2, the V gene TRBV5-4, with D hard to call. The length of the CDR3 is 15 residues. Per germline, CDR1 SGHNT and CDR2 YYREEE (reference sequence). The V gene lost 0 bases and the J gene lost 2 bases, with 11 bases spanning the gap. CDR3 amino acids: CASSLAASSNYGYTF. CDR3 bases: TGTGCCAGCAGCTTGGCGGCCTCGTCCAACTATGGCTACACCTTC.

The chain uses TRBV7-9 and TRBJ1-1, with TRBD1 identical over 8 bases. Germline CDR1 SEHNR, CDR2 FQNEAQ (reference sequence). This CDR3 has 15 residues. Losses at the gene ends were 1 base for V and 8 bases for J; bases not matched to a gene: 9. CDR3 residues: CASSLGDRIVVEAFF. The CDR3, as DNA: TGTGCCAGCAGCTTAGGGGACAGGATTGTCGTAGAAGCTTTCTTT. Full variable domain (outside the CDR3, taken from reference TRBV7-9 and TRBJ1-1): DTGVSQNPRHKITKRGQNVTFRCDPISEHNRLYWYRQTLGQGPEFLTYFQNEAQLEKSRLLSDRFSAERPKGSFSTLEIQRTEQGDSAMYLCASSLGDRIVVEAFFGQGTRLTVV.

The CDR3 DNA is TGTGCCAGCAGTTTTACAGGGGCCGAGCAGTACTTC. Encoded protein: CASSFTGAEQYF. The rearrangement uses TRBV12-3 or TRBV12-4 and TRBJ2-7, with 7 nucleotides matching TRBD1. This CDR3 region has 12 residues. V dropped 3 bases and J dropped 6; count of bases not matched to a gene: 2.

This clonotype was found a few times. The rearrangement joins TRBV6-4 to TRBJ2-3, with 11 positions matching TRBD2. V trimming: 0 bases; J trimming: 1 base; junction bases outside the gene matches: 0. The CDR3 has 16 amino acids. CDR1 is MRHNA and CDR2 is SNTAGT in the germline V gene. CDR3 sequence reads: CASSDSSGGGTDTQYF. CDR3 coding DNA: TGTGCCAGCAGTGACTCTAGCGGGGGGGGCACAGATACGCAGTATTTT.

The rearrangement links TRBV19 to TRBJ1-2; D is ambiguous. Trimming took off 5 bases at V and 7 bases at J, with 17 bases between the two ends. The CDR3 has 14 residues. Per the germline V gene, CDR1 is LNHDA and CDR2 is SQIVND (reference sequence). CDR3 in DNA: TGTGCCAGTAGTCCCAGCACGGGTACCGGTGGCTACACCTTC. It specifies CASSPSTGTGGYTF.

This clonotype is labeled as medium-sized. V gene TRBV20-1 combines with J gene TRBJ1-1; 7 bases are a match to TRBD1. V gave up 5 bases and J gave up 4 bases; unmatched junction bases: 10. Germline CDR1 reads DFQATT; CDR2 reads SNEGSKA (reference sequence). The CDR3 has 14 residues. CDR3 in DNA: TGCAGTGCTCCCGTCCCCGACAGGGCCACTGAAGCTTTCTTT. Translation: CSAPVPDRATEAFF.

This clonotype occurred a few times. The chain employs TRBV20-1 and TRBJ1-1; D is unresolved. CDR3 length equals 15 residues. V was shortened by 0 bases and J by 1 base, with 12 bases between the two germline ends. CDR1 and CDR2 (germline): DFQATT, SNEGSKA (reference sequence). CDR3: CSARDPDPGNTEAFF. The CDR3 bases are TGCAGTGCTAGAGATCCCGACCCGGGGAACACTGAAGCTTTCTTT.

The chain links TRBV6-2 or TRBV6-3 to TRBJ2-3, with D possibly TRBD2 on 6 matching bases. V shed 7 bases and J shed 0 bases, with 14 bases lying between them. Germline V gives CDR1 MNHEY, CDR2 SVGEGT. The CDR3 is made up of 15 amino acids. The CDR3 region has the DNA TGTGCCAGCACCCCGAGGGCGGGGAGCACAGATACGCAGTATTTT. Its protein product is CASTPRAGSTDTQYF.

The V and J genes are TRBV20-1 and TRBJ2-3, with TRBD2 matching over 9 bases. Losses at the gene ends were 3 bases for V and 5 bases for J; bases not matched to a gene: 9. CDR3 length equals 15 residues. Germline V gene lookup returns CDR1 DFQATT and CDR2 SNEGSKA (reference sequence). In DNA form, the CDR3 reads TGCAGTGCTAGGCGGGGCGGGGGGGGTGTAGATACGCAGTATTTT. Protein sequence: CSARRGGGGVDTQYF.

The chain has TRBV6-5 and TRBJ2-7; 7 bases map to TRBD1. Germline CDR1 reads MNHEY; CDR2 reads SVGAGI. The CDR3 has 19 amino acids. Losses at the gene ends were 4 bases for V and 2 bases for J; bases not matched to a gene: 20. CDR3 sequence (DNA): TGTGCCAGCAGTTCTCGCGCCGGGTCCCCTACAGGGGTAACCTACGAGCAGTACTTC. As protein: CASSSRAGSPTGVTYEQYF.

Of note for this clonotype: This may be a read error, as it is one base from a much larger clone. Here the CDR3 reads CSARAQRDRYGYTF. The CDR3 DNA follows: TGCAGTGCTAGGGCGCAGCGGGACCGCTATGGCTACACCTTC. The gene calls are TRBV20-1 and TRBJ1-2, with D maybe TRBD1 (5 bases). The CDR3 contains 14 residues. The V end lost 3 bases, the J end lost 4 bases, and 15 bases lay between the germline ends. Germline V lookup: CDR1 DFQATT, CDR2 SNEGSKA (reference sequence).

This clonotype was counted only a few times. The gene calls are TRBV6-1 and TRBJ2-2; 8 nucleotides agree with TRBD2. Germline assignment: CDR1 MNHNS and CDR2 SASEGT. J was trimmed by 6 bases and V by 6 bases; bases with no gene match: 18. The CDR3 runs to 18 residues. CDR3 residues: CASSPGPRGAKPAGELFF. CDR3 bases: TGTGCCAGCAGCCCGGGCCCGCGGGGGGCGAAGCCTGCCGGGGAGCTGTTTTTT.

The chain is built from TRBV5-6 and TRBJ2-7; D is uncertain. Germline V CDR1 and CDR2: SGHDT, YYEEEE. V lost 0 bases, J lost 4 bases, and 5 bases lay in between. This CDR3 is 12 amino acids long. CDR3: CASSLGAYEQYF. The CDR3 coding sequence is TGTGCCAGCAGCTTGGGGGCTTACGAGCAGTACTTC.

This clonotype is judged large (0.1 to 1%). CDR3 bases: TGTGCCAGTAGTATGACAACTAACTATGGCTACACCTTC. Translation: CASSMTTNYGYTF. This chain links TRBV19 with TRBJ1-2; no reliable D call. V lost 3 bases and J 0 bases, leaving 5 bases between the germline ends. The CDR3 runs 13 residues. Germline lookup yields CDR1 LNHDA and CDR2 SQIVND (reference sequence).

Points on this clonotype: One end of the junction is discordant with germline, which a read error may explain. This rearrangement joins TRBV19 to TRBJ1-1, with D maybe TRBD1 (6 bases). CDR3 length: 13 residues. CDR1 LNHDA and CDR2 SQIVND come from the germline V gene (reference sequence). The CDR3 nucleotides are TGTGCCAGTAGTATTGGGAGGGACACTGGAGCTTTCTTT. It yields the protein CASSIGRDTGAFF.

This clonotype showed up just a few times. The rearrangement links TRBV24-1 to TRBJ2-1; 7 bases match TRBD1. The CDR3 length is 13 residues. V lost 9 bases to trimming and J lost 2 bases; unmatched junction nucleotides: 3. Germline V gene data show CDR1 as KGHDR and CDR2 as SFDVKD. CDR3 sequence: CATEGAPYNEQFF. In DNA, the CDR3 is TGTGCCACCGAGGGGGCCCCCTACAATGAGCAGTTCTTC.

This clonotype has a handful of counts. The gene calls are TRBV6-4 and TRBJ2-1; 7 nucleotides agree with TRBD2. V lost 0 bases to trimming and J lost 2 bases; unmatched junction nucleotides: 1. This CDR3 region has 15 residues. Germline loops: CDR1 MRHNA, CDR2 SNTAGT. The CDR3 loop reads CASSDSAGAYNEQFF. CDR3 DNA sequence: TGTGCCAGCAGTGACTCGGCGGGGGCCTACAATGAGCAGTTCTTC.

A few counts support this clonotype. The V gene is TRBV20-1, the J gene TRBJ1-4; the match to TRBD1 covers 8 bases. Germline CDR1 DFQATT, CDR2 SNEGSKA (reference sequence). V was pared by 6 bases and J by 13 bases, with 16 bases of the junction left unmatched. CDR3 size: 14 residues. In DNA, the CDR3 is TGCAGTGCCGGATTACAGGGGGGTTACAGGGGACTGTTTTTT. This codes for CSAGLQGGYRGLFF.